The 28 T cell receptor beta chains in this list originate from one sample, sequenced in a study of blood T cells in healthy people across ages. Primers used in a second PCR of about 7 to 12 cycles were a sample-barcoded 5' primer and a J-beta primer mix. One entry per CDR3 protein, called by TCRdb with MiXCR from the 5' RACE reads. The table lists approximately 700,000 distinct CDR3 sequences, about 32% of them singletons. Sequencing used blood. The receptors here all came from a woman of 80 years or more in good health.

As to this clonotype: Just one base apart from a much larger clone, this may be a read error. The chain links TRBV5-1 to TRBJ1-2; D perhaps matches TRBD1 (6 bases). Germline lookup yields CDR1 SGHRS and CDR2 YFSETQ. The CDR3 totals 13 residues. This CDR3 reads CAGSWKGERGYTF. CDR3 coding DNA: TGCGCCGGCAGCTGGAAGGGGGAACGGGGCTACACCTTC.

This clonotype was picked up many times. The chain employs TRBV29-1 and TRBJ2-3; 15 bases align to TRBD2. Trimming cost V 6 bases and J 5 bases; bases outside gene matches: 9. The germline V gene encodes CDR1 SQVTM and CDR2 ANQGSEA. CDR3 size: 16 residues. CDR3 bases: TGCAGCGTGGCTGGACTAGCGGGGGGGCGGGGAGATACGCAGTATTTT. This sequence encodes CSVAGLAGGRGDTQYF.

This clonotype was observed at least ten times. The CDR3 is CASSSVVDTTLQETQYF. The CDR3 DNA reads TGTGCCAGCAGTTCGGTGGTGGATACTACTTTACAAGAGACCCAGTACTTC. This sequence joins TRBV27 and TRBJ2-5; no firm D call. Germline values: CDR1 MNHEY, CDR2 SMNVEV (reference sequence). Trimming took 4 bases from V and 2 from J, leaving 20 bases between them. The length of the CDR3 is 17 residues.

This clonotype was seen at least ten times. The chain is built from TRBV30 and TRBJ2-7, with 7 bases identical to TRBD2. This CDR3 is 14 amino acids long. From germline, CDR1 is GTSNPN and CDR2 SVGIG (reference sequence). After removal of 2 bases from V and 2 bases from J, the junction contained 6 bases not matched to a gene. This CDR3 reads CAWSPKGGTYEQYF. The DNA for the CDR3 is TGTGCCTGGAGTCCCAAGGGAGGGACCTACGAGCAGTACTTC.

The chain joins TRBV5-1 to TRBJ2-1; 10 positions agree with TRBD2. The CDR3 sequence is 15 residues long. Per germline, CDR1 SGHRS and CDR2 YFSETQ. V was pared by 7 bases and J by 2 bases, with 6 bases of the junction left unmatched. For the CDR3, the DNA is TGCGCCAGCCGTCAAGCGGGGGGGCCCTACAATGAGCAGTTCTTC. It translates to CASRQAGGPYNEQFF. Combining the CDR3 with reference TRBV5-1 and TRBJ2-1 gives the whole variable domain KAGVTQTPRYLIKTRGQQVTLSCSPISGHRSVSWYQQTPGQGLQFLFEYFSETQRNKGNFPGRFSGRQFSNSRSEMNVSTLELGDSALYLCASRQAGGPYNEQFFGPGTRLTVL.

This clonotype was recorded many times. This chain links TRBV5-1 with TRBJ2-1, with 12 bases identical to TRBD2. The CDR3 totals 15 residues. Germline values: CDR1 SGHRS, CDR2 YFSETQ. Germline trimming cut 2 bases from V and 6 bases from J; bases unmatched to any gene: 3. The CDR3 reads CASSFGLAGPNEQFF. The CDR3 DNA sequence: TGCGCCAGCAGCTTCGGACTAGCGGGACCCAATGAGCAGTTCTTC.

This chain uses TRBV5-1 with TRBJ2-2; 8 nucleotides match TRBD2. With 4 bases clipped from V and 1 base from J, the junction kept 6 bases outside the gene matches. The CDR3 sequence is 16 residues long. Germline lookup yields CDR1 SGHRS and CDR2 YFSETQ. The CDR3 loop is CASSPLSGGNTGELFF. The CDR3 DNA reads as TGCGCCAGCAGCCCATTGAGCGGGGGGAACACCGGGGAGCTGTTTTTT.

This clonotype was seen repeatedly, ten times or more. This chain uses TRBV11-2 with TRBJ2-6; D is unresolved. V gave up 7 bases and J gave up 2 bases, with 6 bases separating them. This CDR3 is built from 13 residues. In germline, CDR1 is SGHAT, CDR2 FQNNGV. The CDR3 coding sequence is TGTGCCAGCACTTTCCCTGGGGCCAACGTCCTGACTTTC. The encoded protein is CASTFPGANVLTF.

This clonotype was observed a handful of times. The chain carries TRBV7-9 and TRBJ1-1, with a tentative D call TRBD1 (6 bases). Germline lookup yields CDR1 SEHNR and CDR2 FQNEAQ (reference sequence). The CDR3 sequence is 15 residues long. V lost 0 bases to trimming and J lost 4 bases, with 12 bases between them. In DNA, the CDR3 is TGTGCCAGCAGCTTAGCACAGGGAGATGGCACTGAAGCTTTCTTT. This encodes CASSLAQGDGTEAFF.

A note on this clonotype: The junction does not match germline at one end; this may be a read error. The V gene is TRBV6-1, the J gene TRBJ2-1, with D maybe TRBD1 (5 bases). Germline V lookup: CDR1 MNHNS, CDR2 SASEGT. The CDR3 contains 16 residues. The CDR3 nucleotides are TGTGCCGGCAGTGAAAAGGGGCTAGTGGAGTGGGATGAGCAGTTCTTC. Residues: CAGSEKGLVEWDEQFF.

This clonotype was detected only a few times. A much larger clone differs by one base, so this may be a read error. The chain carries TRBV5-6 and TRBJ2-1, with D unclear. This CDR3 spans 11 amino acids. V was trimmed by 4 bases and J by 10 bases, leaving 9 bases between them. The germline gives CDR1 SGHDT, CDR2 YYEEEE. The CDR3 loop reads CASSPPYEQFF. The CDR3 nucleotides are TGTGCCAGCAGCCCCCCCTACGAGCAGTTCTTC.

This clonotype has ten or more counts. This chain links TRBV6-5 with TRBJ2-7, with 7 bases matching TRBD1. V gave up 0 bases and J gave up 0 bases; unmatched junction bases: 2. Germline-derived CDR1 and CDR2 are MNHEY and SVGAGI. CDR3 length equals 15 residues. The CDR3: CASSYSRDSSYEQYF. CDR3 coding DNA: TGTGCCAGCAGTTACTCCCGGGACAGCTCCTACGAGCAGTACTTC.

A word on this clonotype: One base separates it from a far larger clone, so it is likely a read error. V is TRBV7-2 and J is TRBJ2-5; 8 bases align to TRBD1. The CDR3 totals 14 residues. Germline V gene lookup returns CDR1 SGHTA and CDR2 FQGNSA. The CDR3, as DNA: TGTGCCTGCAGCCCTACAGGGGGCCAAGAGACCCAGTACTTC. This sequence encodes CACSPTGGQETQYF.

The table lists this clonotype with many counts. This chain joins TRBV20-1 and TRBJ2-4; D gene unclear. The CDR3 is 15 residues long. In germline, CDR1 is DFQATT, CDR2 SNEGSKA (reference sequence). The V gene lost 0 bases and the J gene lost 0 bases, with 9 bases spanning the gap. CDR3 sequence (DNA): TGCAGTGCTAGAGATGGCCATATAGCCAAAAACATTCAGTACTTC. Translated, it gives CSARDGHIAKNIQYF.

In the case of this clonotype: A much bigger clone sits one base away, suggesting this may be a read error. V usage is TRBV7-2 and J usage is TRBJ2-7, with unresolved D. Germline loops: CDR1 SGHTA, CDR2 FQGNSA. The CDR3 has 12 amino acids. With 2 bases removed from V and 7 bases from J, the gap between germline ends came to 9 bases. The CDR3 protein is CASSLLGKEQYF. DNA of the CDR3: TGTGCCAGCAGCTTATTAGGGAAGGAGCAGTACTTC. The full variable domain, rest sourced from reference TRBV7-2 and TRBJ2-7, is GAGVSQSPSNKVTEKGKDVELRCDPISGHTALYWYRQSLGQGLEFLIYFQGNSAPDKSGLPSDRFSAERTGGSVSTLTIQRTQQEDSAVYLCASSLLGKEQYFGPGTRLTVT.

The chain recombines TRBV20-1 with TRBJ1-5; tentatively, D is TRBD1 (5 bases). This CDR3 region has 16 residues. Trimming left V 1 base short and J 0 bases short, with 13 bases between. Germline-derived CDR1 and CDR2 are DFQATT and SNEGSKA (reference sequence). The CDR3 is CSARVTGTPSNQPQHF. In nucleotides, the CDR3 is TGCAGTGCTAGAGTAACCGGGACGCCTAGCAATCAGCCCCAGCATTTT.

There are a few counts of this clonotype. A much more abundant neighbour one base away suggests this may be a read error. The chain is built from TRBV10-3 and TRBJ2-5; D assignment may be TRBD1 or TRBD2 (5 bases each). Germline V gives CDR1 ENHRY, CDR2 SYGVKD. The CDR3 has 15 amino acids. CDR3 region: CAISESGFRGEAQYF. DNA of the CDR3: TGTGCCATCAGTGAGTCGGGTTTTAGGGGAGAGGCCCAGTACTTC.

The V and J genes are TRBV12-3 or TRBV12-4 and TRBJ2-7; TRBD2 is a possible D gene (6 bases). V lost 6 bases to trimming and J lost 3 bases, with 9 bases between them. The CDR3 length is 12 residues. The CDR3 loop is CASSRTNYEQYF. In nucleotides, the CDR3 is TGTGCCAGCAGCCGGACTAACTACGAGCAGTACTTC.

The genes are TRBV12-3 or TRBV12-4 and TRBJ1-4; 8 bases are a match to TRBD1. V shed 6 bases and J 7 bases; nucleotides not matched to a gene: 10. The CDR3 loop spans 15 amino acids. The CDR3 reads CASSKLGTGGEKLFF. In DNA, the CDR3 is TGTGCCAGCAGCAAACTGGGTACAGGGGGTGAAAAACTGTTTTTT.

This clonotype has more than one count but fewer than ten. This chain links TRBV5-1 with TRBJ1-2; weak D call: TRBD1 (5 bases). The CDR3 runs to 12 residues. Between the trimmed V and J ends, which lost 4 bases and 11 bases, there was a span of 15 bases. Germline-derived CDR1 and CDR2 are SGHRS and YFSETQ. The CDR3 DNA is TGCGCCAGCAGCCCGGGGACGGGCGGGTACACCTTC. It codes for CASSPGTGGYTF.

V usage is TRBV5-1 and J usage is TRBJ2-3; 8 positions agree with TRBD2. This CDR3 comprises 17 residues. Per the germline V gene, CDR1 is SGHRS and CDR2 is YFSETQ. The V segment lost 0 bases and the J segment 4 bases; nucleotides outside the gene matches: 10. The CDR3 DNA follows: TGCGCCAGCAGCTTGGTACCGCGGGGGGATTCCGCAGATACGCAGTATTTT. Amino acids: CASSLVPRGDSADTQYF.

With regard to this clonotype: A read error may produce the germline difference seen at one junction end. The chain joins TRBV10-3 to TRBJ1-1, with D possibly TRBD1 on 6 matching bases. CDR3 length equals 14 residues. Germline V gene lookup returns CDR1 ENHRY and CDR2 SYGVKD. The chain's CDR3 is CAVSGDMSNTEAFF. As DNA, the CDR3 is TGTGCCGTCAGTGGGGACATGTCGAACACTGAAGCTTTCTTT.

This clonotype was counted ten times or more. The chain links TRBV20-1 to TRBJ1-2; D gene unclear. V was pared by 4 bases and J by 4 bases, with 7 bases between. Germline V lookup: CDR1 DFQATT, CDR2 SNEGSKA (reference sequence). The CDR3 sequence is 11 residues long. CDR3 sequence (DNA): TGCAGTGCTACGGGAACCTATGGCTACACCTTC. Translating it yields CSATGTYGYTF.

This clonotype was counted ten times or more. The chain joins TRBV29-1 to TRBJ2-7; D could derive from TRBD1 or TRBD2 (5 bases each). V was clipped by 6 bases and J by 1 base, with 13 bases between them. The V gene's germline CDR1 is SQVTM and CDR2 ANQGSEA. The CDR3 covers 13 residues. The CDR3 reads CSVPGTGSYEQYF. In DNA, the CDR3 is TGCAGCGTCCCCGGGACCGGATCCTACGAGCAGTACTTC.

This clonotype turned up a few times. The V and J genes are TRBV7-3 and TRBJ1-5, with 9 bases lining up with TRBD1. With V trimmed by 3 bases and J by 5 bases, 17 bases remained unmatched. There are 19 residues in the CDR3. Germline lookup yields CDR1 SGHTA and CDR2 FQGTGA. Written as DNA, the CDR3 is TGTGCCAGCAGCTTGGCCGGGACAGGGCGCTTGGCAGAGGATCAGCCCCAGCATTTT. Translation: CASSLAGTGRLAEDQPQHF.

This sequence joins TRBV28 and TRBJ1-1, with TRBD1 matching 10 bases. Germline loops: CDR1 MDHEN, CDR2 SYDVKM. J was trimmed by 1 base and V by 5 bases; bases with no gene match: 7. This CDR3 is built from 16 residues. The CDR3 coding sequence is TGTGCCAGCAGTACGCCGGGACAGGGGAAGAACACTGAAGCTTTCTTT. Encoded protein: CASSTPGQGKNTEAFF.

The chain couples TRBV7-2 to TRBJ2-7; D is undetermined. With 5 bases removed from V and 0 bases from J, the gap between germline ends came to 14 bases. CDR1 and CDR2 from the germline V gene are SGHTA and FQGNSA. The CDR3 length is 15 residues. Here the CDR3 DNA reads TGTGCCAGCAGCCCAACTATAGCTTCCTCCTACGAGCAGTACTTC. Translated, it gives CASSPTIASSYEQYF.

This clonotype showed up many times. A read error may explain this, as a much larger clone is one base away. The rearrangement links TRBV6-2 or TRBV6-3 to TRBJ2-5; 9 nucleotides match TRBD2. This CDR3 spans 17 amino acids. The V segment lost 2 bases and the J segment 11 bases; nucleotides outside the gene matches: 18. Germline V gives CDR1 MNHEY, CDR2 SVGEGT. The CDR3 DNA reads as TGTGCCAGCAGTTACCCGGCTAGCGGGGTGGCAACCAATGAGCAGTACTTC. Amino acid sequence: CASSYPASGVATNEQYF.